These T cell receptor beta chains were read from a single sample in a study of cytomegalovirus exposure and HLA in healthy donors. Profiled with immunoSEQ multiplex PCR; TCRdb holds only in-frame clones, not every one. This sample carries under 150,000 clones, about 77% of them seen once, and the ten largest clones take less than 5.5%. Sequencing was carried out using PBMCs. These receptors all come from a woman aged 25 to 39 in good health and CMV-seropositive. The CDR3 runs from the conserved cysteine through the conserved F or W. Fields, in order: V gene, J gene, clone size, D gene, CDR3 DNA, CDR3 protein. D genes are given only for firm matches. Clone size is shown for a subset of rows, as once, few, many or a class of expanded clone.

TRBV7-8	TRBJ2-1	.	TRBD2	TGTGCCAGCAGCTTCGGGGGGGCGGCTTACAATGAGCAGTTCTTC	CASSFGGAAYNEQFF
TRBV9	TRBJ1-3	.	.	TGTGCCAGCAGCGTAGATAGGGGGTCCGGAAACACCATATATTTT	CASSVDRGSGNTIYF
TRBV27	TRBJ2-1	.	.	TGTGCCAGCATACAGGACCCCTACCGGGAGATCGGGAATGAGCAGTTCTTC	CASIQDPYREIGNEQFF
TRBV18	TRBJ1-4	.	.	TGTGCCAGCTCACCACGACCAGTCAGTCCCGGGGGTGAAAAACTGTTTTTT	CASSPRPVSPGGEKLFF
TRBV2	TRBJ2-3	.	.	TGTGCCAGCAGTGAAGGCGGAACACGCACAGATACGCAGTATTTT	CASSEGGTRTDTQYF
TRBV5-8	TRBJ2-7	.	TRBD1	TGTGCCAGCAGCTGGACAGGGTACGAGCAGTACTTC	CASSWTGYEQYF
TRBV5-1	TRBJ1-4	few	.	TGCGCCAGCAGCTTGGGACAGAAGAATGAAAAACTGTTTTTT	CASSLGQKNEKLFF
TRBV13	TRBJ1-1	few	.	TGTGCCAGCAGCTCTGACAGTGAAGCTTTCTTT	CASSSDSEAFF
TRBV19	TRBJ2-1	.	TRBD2	TGTGCCAGTAACGATCTAGCGGGGGGCGTCTATGAGCAGTTCTTC	CASNDLAGGVYEQFF
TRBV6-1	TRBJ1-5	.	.	TGTGCCAGCAAGGAAGGTGGGGGCATACTCCAGCCCCAGCATTTT	CASKEGGGILQPQHF
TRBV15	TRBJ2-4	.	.	TGTGCCACCAGCAGAGATGGAGGTTCCAATAAAAACATTCAGTACTTC	CATSRDGGSNKNIQYF
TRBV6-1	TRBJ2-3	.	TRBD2	TGTGCCAGCAGTGAGCGGGGGACCAAAGATAGGTCCACAGATACGCAGTATTTT	CASSERGTKDRSTDTQYF
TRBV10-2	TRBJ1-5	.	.	TGCGCCAGCAGTGAGCCTAGGTCGATCGTAGCCCAGCATTTT	CASSEPRSIVAQHF
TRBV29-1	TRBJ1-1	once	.	TGCAGCGTTCTCCTTCTACCCGGGGTGGGCACTGAAGCTTTCTTT	CSVLLLPGVGTEAFF
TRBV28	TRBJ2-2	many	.	TGTGCCAGCAGTTTATGGCGCCTGGCAGGGGGGCCCGGGGAGCTGTTTTTT	CASSLWRLAGGPGELFF
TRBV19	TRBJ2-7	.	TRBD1	TGTGCCAGTAGTATTTCGGGACAGGGGGCAGCGTCCGAGCAGTACTTC	CASSISGQGAASEQYF
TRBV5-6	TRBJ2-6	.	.	TGTGCCAGCAGCAGGGGGGGCTCTGGGGCCAACGTCCTGACTTTC	CASSRGGSGANVLTF
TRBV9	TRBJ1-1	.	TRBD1	TGTGCCAGCAGCGTAGCGGGACAGGGGAGTACTGAAGCTTTCTTT	CASSVAGQGSTEAFF
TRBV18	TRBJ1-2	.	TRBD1	TGTGCCAGCTCAATTCAGGGGGACTATGGCTACACCTTC	CASSIQGDYGYTF
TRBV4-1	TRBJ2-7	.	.	TGCGCCAGCAGCCAAGCGGGGTCGGCGTCCTACGAGCAGTACTTC	CASSQAGSASYEQYF